This is a list of T cell receptor beta chains from one sample in a study of beta chain features in type 1 diabetes. Method: immunoSEQ multiplex PCR; TCRdb's copy keeps in-frame clones and lacks some. The sample shows under 950,000 clones, about 17% of them seen only once. The sample consisted of naive CD4+ T cells from blood. The receptors stem from a woman aged 18-29 years in good health. The CDR3 runs from the conserved cysteine through the conserved F or W. A clone size is listed for some rows: how often the clone was seen (once, few, many), or a class if it is expanded.

TRBV5-1,few,CASSLGQTSTDTQYF
TRBV4-3,few,CASSQVRVGVGSYNEQFF
TRBV7-2,-,CASSYRLAGGETQYF
TRBV28,few,CASSPPDRGRETQYF
TRBV27,once,CASSFHGTGTGDYGYTF
TRBV7-2,-,CASSLMGAQYF
TRBV7-2,few,CASSSDGWTQYF
TRBV9,once,CASRSHTSGRAYEQYF
TRBV9,-,CASSLSGGVYNEQFF
TRBV7-9,few,CASSLGGQGLTETQYF
TRBV4-3,-,CASSQVPGTDASVYGYTF
TRBV4-1,few,CASSHLPGRNAGYTF
TRBV11-1,few,CASSHLDRGTEAFF
TRBV4-2,-,CASSQGGLAESTDTQYF
TRBV7-9,-,CASSIDRGRQFF
TRBV19,few,CASSTPGTRGSEQFF
TRBV27,few,CASKAGWRTFDYEQYF
TRBV5-4,-,CASSPDLTSTDTQYF
TRBV27,-,CASSFGSFQETQYF
TRBV7-9,-,CASSWDKRDTEAFF
TRBV28,few,CASSFLNSGANVLTF
TRBV19,-,CASSIQSGRMETQYF
TRBV2,-,CASSEGRAYEQYF
TRBV28,few,CASSPIWTVGTGELFF
TRBV18,few,CASSPAGSGETQYF
TRBV7-2,few,CASSLAGGRETQYF
TRBV6-5,few,CASSYSMSAGSYEQYF
TRBV9,-,CASSLRGSRKENTGELFF